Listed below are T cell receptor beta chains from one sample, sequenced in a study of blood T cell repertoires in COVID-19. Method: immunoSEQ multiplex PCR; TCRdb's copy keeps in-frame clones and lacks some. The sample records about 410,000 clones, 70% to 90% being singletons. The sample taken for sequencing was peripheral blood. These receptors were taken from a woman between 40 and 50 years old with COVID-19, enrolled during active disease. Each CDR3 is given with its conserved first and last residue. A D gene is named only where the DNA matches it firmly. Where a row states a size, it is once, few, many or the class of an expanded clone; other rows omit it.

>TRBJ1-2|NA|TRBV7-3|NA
CASSLSRDYGYTF
TGTGCCAGCAGCTTAAGCAGGGACTATGGCTACACCTTC
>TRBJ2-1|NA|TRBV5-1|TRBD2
CASSPGGGNEQFF
TGCGCCAGCAGCCCCGGGGGAGGGAATGAGCAGTTCTTC
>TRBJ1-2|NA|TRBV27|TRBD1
CASSSQGALGYTF
TGTGCCAGCAGTTCACAGGGGGCGCTTGGCTACACCTTC
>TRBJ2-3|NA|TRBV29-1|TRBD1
CSVLGTVSDTQYF
TGCAGCGTTCTCGGGACAGTTTCAGATACGCAGTATTTT
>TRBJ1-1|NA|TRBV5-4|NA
CASSLGGLAPTQQAFF
TGTGCCAGCAGCTTGGGCGGGTTAGCGCCAACACAACAAGCTTTCTTT
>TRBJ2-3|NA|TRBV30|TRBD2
CASYEREKPDTQYF
TGTGCCTCGTACGAGCGGGAGAAACCAGATACGCAGTATTTT
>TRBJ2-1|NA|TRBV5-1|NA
CALSYPQKGEQFF
TGCGCCCTCAGCTACCCACAGAAAGGTGAGCAGTTCTTC
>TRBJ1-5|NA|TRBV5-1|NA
CASSLNSHNQPQHF
TGCGCCAGCAGTCTTAACAGCCACAATCAGCCCCAGCATTTT
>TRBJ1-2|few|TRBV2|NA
CASRGGAYNYGYTF
TGTGCCAGCAGAGGGGGGGCGTATAACTATGGCTACACCTTC
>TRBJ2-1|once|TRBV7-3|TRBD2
CASSQTSGRARGNEQFF
TGTGCCAGCAGTCAAACTAGCGGGAGGGCCAGAGGCAATGAGCAGTTCTTC
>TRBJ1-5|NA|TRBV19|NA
CASRSRQVLGPQHF
TGTGCCAGTAGATCGAGACAGGTCCTTGGGCCCCAGCATTTT
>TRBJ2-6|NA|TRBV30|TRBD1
CAWGTPPRQGNPNVLTF
TGTGCCTGGGGAACACCCCCCAGACAGGGAAATCCCAACGTCCTGACTTTC
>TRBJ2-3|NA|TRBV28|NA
CASSATGHYTDTQYF
TGTGCCAGCAGTGCCACAGGGCATTACACAGATACGCAGTATTTT
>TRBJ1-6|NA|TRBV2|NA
CASSEARINSPLHF
TGTGCCAGCAGTGAAGCGCGGATAAATTCACCCCTCCACTTT
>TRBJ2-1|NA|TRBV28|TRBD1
CASSFPTQGSGSNEQFF
TGTGCCAGCAGTTTCCCAACACAGGGGAGTGGGTCGAATGAGCAGTTCTTC
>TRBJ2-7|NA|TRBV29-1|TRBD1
CSAIEWDRASYEQYF
TGCAGCGCGATAGAATGGGACAGGGCCTCCTACGAGCAGTACTTC
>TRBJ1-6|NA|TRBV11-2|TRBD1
CASSPNGQGARSPLHF
TGTGCCAGCAGCCCAAACGGACAGGGGGCGCGTTCACCCCTCCACTTT
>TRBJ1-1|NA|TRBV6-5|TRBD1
CASRRQGNTEAFF
TGTGCCAGCAGGAGACAGGGGAACACTGAAGCTTTCTTT
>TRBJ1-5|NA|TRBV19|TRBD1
CASRQGARIQPQHF
TGTGCCAGTCGACAGGGGGCTAGAATCCAGCCCCAGCATTTT
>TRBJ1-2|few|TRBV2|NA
CASSAQGYYGYTF
TGTGCCAGCAGTGCCCAGGGGTATTATGGCTACACCTTC
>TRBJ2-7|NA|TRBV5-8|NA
CASSLGNYEQYF
TGTGCCAGCAGCTTGGGTAACTACGAGCAGTACTTC
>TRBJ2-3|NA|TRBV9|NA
CASSGPFLEKPSTDTQYF
TGTGCCAGCAGCGGCCCCTTTCTCGAGAAACCTAGCACAGATACGCAGTATTTT
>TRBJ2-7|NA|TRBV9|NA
CASSRGAASTEQYF
TGTGCCAGCAGCCGCGGGGCCGCCTCTACGGAGCAGTACTTC
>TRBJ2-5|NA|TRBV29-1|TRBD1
CSVRGAGGETQYF
TGCAGCGTTCGAGGGGCAGGGGGTGAGACCCAGTACTTC
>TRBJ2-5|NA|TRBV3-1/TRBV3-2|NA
CASSPTPGAEETQYF
TGTGCCAGCAGCCCCACTCCAGGGGCGGAAGAGACCCAGTACTTC
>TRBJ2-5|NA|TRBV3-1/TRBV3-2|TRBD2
CASSQLAGGSPAQYF
TGTGCCAGCAGCCAATTGGCGGGGGGATCTCCGGCCCAGTACTTC
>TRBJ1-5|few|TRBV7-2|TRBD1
CASSLSGGLNQPQHF
TGTGCCAGCAGCTTATCAGGGGGCCTCAATCAGCCCCAGCATTTT